These T cell receptor beta chains were read from a single sample in a study of CD8+ T cells in alopecia areata. TCRdb's table, derived via immunoSEQ multiplex PCR, lists solely in-frame clones and lacks some. The sample holds 150,000 to 200,000 clones, over 50% seen once. The sequenced sample was CD4+ T cells sorted from blood, obtained at week 0. The receptors come from a human donor with alopecia areata. CDR3s leave out the opening cysteine and the closing phenylalanine or tryptophan.

j_gene	v_gene	CDR3aa
TRBJ1-5	TRBV6-1	ASSRLVEQPQH
TRBJ2-5	TRBV10-3	ATQGGLQETQY
TRBJ2-2	TRBV18	ASSPITAFTGELF
TRBJ1-6	TRBV15	ATSRDVGNSPLH
TRBJ2-7	TRBV6-1	ASSERQGGYGYEQY
TRBJ1-6	TRBV7-9	ASSLFNAGREAPLH
TRBJ2-1	TRBV29-1	SVGTGYNEQF
TRBJ1-1	TRBV28	ASELNTEAF
TRBJ2-5	TRBV5-1	ASSLNSEETQY
TRBJ2-3	TRBV19	ASSIASGSSTDTQY
TRBJ1-4	TRBV9	ASSPGVGTNEKLF
TRBJ2-6	TRBV29-1	SVYQSGANVLT
TRBJ1-5	TRBV15	ATSREGQGVNQPQH
TRBJ1-6	TRBV29-1	SVEGRGQNSPLH
TRBJ2-3	TRBV6-6	ASSKLAVGTDTQY
TRBJ2-7	TRBV5-1	ASSLAKGQGNEQY
TRBJ1-1	TRBV29-1	SVYDRGAPP
TRBJ1-3	TRBV30	AWSVAGKTH
TRBJ1-1	TRBV21-1	ASSYLPRVCTEAF
TRBJ1-3	TRBV29-1	SVGTSGNTIY
TRBJ1-5	TRBV27	ASSPTFGTQPQH
TRBJ2-5	TRBV5-1	ASTNRPQETQY
TRBJ2-3	TRBV23-1	ASSHGQDTQY
TRBJ2-5	TRBV7-2	ASSLRAGGRETQY
TRBJ1-5	TRBV30	AWSVGQGAFN
TRBJ2-5	TRBV5-6	ASSLGGPRETQY
TRBJ2-5	TRBV5-6	ASSFFGTGWKTQY
TRBJ1-2	TRBV11-2	ASSFSGTGVGYT
TRBJ1-1	TRBV29-1	SVGRTANTEAF
TRBJ2-7	TRBV5-1	ASSWVRGYEQY
TRBJ2-4	TRBV7-9	ASSHDGTSGGRY
TRBJ1-1	TRBV2	AGDRENTEAF
TRBJ1-1	TRBV27	ASTPRYDGEAF
TRBJ2-7	TRBV9	ASSVAPQSSYEQY
TRBJ2-5	TRBV5-6	ASSLVQVQETQY
TRBJ1-1	TRBV27	ASSPQTANTEAF
TRBJ1-1	TRBV30	AGRSNRDTEAF
TRBJ2-7	TRBV5-1	ASSFGSERNNEQY
TRBJ2-7	TRBV29-1	SVVEVASPYEQY
TRBJ1-1	TRBV7-9	ASSFGGLNTEAF
TRBJ2-7	TRBV23-1	ASSQWHGSSYEQY
TRBJ1-1	TRBV29-1	SVVGTEAF
.	TRBV29-1	SVAWDSYYEQY
TRBJ1-5	TRBV12-5	ASGRDENQPQH
TRBJ1-2	TRBV5-1	ASSLQQGARNGYT